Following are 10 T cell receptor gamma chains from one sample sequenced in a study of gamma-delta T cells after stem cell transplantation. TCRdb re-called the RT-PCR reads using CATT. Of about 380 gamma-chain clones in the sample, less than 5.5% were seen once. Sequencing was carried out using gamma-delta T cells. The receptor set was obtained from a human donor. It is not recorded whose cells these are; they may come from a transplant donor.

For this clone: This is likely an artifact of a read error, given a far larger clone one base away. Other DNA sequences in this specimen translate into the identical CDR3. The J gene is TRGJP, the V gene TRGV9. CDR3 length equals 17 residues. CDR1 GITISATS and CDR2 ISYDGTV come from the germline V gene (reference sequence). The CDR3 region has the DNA TGTGCCTTGTGGGAGGTGCCTCAAGAGTTGGGCAAAAAAATCAAGGTATTC. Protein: CALWEVPQELGKKIKVF.

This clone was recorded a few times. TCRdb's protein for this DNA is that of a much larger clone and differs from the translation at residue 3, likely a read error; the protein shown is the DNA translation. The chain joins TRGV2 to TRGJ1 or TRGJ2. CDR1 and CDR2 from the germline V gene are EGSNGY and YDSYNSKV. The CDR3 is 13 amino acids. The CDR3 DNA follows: TGTGCCGCCTGGGACGGGCCCTATTATAAGAAACTCTTT. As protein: CAAWDGPYYKKLF.

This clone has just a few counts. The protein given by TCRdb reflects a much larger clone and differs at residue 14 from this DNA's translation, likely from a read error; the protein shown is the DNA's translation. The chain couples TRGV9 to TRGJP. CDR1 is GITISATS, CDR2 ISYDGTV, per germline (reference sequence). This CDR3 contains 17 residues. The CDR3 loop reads CALWEATPELGKKVKVF. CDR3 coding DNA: TGTGCCTTGTGGGAGGCTACCCCAGAGTTGGGCAAAAAAGTCAAGGTATTT.

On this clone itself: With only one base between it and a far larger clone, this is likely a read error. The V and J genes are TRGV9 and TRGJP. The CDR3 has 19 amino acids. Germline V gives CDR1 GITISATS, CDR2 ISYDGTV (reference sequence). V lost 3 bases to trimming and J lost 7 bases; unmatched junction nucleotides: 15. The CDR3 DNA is TGTGCCTTGTGGGAGATGCAAGAGGGTTGGGAGTTGGGCAAAAAAATCAAGGTATTT. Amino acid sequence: CALWEMQEGWELGKKIKVF.

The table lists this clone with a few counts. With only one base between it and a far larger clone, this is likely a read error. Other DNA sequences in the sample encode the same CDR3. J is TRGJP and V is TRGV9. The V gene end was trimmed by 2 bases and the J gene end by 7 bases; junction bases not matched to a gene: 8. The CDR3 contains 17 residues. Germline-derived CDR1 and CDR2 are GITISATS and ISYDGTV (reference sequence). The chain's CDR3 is CALWEALQELGKKIKVF. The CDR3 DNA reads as TGTGCCTTGTGGGAGGCCTTGCAGGAGTTGGGCAAAAAAATCAAGGTATTT.

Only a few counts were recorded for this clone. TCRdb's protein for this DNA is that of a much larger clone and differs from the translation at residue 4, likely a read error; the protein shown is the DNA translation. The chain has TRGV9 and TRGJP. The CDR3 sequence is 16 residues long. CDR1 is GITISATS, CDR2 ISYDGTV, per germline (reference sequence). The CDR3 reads CALREVNELGKKIKVF. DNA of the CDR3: TGTGCCTTGCGGGAGGTGAACGAGTTGGGCAAAAAAATCAAGGTATTT.

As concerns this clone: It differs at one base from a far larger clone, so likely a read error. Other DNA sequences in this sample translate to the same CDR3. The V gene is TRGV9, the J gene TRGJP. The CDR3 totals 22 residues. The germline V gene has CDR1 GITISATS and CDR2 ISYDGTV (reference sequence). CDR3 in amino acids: CALWEVQGVQRSRELGKKIKVF. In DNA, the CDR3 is TGTGCCTTGTGGGAGGTGCAAGGGGTGCAACGGAGCCGGGAGTTGGGTAAAAAAATCAAGGTATTT.

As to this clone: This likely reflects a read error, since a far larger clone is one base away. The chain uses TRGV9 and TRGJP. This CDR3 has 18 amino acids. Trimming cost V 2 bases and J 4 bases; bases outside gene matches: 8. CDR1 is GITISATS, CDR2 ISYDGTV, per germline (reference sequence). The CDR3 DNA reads TGTGCCTTGTGGGAGGCGTCCATACAAGAGTTGGGCAAAAAAATCAAGGTATTT. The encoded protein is CALWEASIQELGKKIKVF.

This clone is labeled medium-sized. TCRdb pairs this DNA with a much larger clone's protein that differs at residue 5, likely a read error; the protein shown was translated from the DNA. The CDR3 DNA is TGTGCCTTGTGGGGGGTGCAAGAGTTGGGCAAAAAAATCAAGGTATTT. Amino acid sequence: CALWGVQELGKKIKVF. The V gene is TRGV9, the J gene TRGJP. The germline gives CDR1 GITISATS, CDR2 ISYDGTV (reference sequence). The CDR3 spans 16 residues.

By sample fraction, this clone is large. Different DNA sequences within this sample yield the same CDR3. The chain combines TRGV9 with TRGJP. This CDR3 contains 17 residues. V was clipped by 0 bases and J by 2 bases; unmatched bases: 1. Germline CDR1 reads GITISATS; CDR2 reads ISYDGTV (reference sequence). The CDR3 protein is CALWEVRQELGKKIKVF. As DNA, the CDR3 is TGTGCCTTGTGGGAGGTGCGGCAAGAGTTGGGCAAAAAAATCAAGGTATTT.